This T cell receptor (beta chain) was recovered during a study of OX40 agonist ivuxolimab in advanced cancers. Looking at the study overall: Patients treated during dose escalation were battling hepatocellular carcinoma, melanoma, renal cell or head and neck cancer.

The cohort excluded patients with autoimmune disease history or systemic immunosuppression. Here immunoSEQ multiplex PCR was the method, and the copy in TCRdb shows in-frame clones only, minus some. The sample lists tens of thousands of clones, approximately 85% occurring once. V was pared by 2 bases and J by 11 bases, with 4 bases of the junction left unmatched. This CDR3 has 12 residues. Germline-derived CDR1 and CDR2 are SGHTA and FQGTGA. Study results and limitations: CD4+ and CD8+ blood T cells expanded clonally by week 6 at 0.1 to 3.0 mg/kg. Some of the lowest clonal expansion was seen in partial responders at 0.1-3.0 mg/kg.

In regard to this clone: Its antigen remains unknown.

The clonotype comes from an adult with an advanced solid tumor such as melanoma, head and neck, liver or kidney cancer. The sample consisted of CD4+ or CD8+ T cells sorted from blood, taken in a trial of the OX40 agonist ivuxolimab. V and J are TRBV7-3 and TRBJ1-1; TRBD1 matches at 8 bases. The CDR3: CASSLQGADAFF. The CDR3 DNA reads TGTGCCAGCAGCTTACAGGGGGCGGATGCTTTCTTT.